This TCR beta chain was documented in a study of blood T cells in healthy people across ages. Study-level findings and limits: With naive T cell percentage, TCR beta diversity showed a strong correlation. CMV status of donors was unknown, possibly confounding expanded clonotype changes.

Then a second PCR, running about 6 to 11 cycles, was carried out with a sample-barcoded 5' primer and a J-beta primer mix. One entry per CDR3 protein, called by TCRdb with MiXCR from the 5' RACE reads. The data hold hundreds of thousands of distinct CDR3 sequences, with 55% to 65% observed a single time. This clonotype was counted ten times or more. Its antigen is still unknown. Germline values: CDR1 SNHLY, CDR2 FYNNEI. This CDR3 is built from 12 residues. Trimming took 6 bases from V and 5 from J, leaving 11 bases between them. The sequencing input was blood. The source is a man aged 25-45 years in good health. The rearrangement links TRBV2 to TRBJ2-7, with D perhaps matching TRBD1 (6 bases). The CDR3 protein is CASRKEGDEQYF. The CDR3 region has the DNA TGTGCCAGCAGGAAAGAGGGGGACGAGCAGTACTTC.